One sample yielded the 16 T cell receptor beta chains listed below, sequenced in a study of regulatory T cells in long-lasting Graves disease. The authors built TCR beta libraries using iRepertoire HTBI primers and Arm-PCR of CDR3 regions. TCRdb called the multiplex PCR reads again in MiXCR, with one record for every CDR3 protein. The sample has roughly 260,000 distinct CDR3 sequences, 15% to 20% seen once; the top ten hold 14%. Regarding time point: newly diagnosed GD, antithyroid drugs for less than 3 months. Construction of the TCR library relied on RNA isolated from PBMCs. This same sample was also part of a study on T cells in Graves' hyperthyroidism and ophthalmopathy.

The sample in question was peripheral blood mononuclear cells (PBMCs), obtained at new diagnosis, from a patient treated with antithyroid drugs. These receptors were taken from a woman aged 25-40 years with Graves disease.

Remarks on this clonotype: The junction does not match germline at one end; this may be a read error. This sequence joins TRBV15 and TRBJ2-1; weak D call: TRBD1 (5 bases). This CDR3 comprises 16 residues. The V gene's germline CDR1 is LNHNV and CDR2 YYDKDF (reference sequence). The CDR3 loop is CASSREVQGLSSEQFF. The CDR3 nucleotides read TGTGCCAGCAGCCGTGAGGTCCAGGGATTATCTAGTGAGCAGTTCTTC.

This clonotype was seen at least ten times. The gene calls are TRBV6-1 and TRBJ1-1; 7 bases line up with TRBD1. Germline CDR1 reads MNHNS; CDR2 reads SASEGT. The CDR3 length is 13 residues. The V gene end was trimmed by 2 bases and the J gene end by 7 bases; junction bases not matched to a gene: 4. CDR3 sequence (DNA): TGTGCCAGCAGTGAACGACAGGGCCGTGAAGCTTTCTTT. As protein: CASSERQGREAFF.

This clonotype came up many times. This chain connects TRBV7-9 to TRBJ1-4; TRBD1 matches 7 bases. Germline assignment: CDR1 SEHNR and CDR2 FQNEAQ (reference sequence). Losses at the gene ends were 5 bases for V and 10 bases for J; bases not matched to a gene: 22. The CDR3 totals 18 residues. As DNA, the CDR3 is TGTGCCAGCAGCCCTCGGACAGGAACAAGCCACCGCGGCGGAAAACTGTTTTTT. Protein sequence: CASSPRTGTSHRGGKLFF.

In this sample, this clonotype turned up many times. V gene TRBV12-3 or TRBV12-4 combines with J gene TRBJ2-5; D tentatively fits TRBD1 or TRBD2 (5 bases each). V was cut by 6 bases and J by 1 base, with 15 bases left in between. CDR3 length: 15 amino acids. The CDR3 nucleotides are TGTGCCAGCAGCTTAACCCTCGGGACCCAAGAGACCCAGTACTTC. It encodes CASSLTLGTQETQYF.

This clonotype came up many times. The gene calls are TRBV18 and TRBJ2-1; 8 bases match TRBD2. V lost 0 bases to trimming and J lost 3 bases; unmatched junction nucleotides: 1. The germline gives CDR1 KGHSH, CDR2 LQKENI. The CDR3 spans 15 residues. Here the CDR3 DNA reads TGTGCCAGCTCACCACCTAGCGGGGACTACAATGAGCAGTTCTTC. It encodes CASSPPSGDYNEQFF.

This clonotype was seen repeatedly, ten times or more. The chain links TRBV12-3 or TRBV12-4 to TRBJ1-6, with a weak D call TRBD1 (6 bases). The ends were cut back, 3 bases at V and 14 bases at J, with 20 bases in the middle. The CDR3 is 15 amino acids. Written as DNA, the CDR3 is TGTGCCAGCAGTTTTTCTGGTCGACAGGTTGCGACCCTCCACTTT. It codes for CASSFSGRQVATLHF.

This clonotype was found a few times. The V and J genes are TRBV6-5 and TRBJ1-2; no firm D call. The germline V and J ends were trimmed by 0 bases and 7 bases, with 12 bases remaining between them. This CDR3 spans 14 amino acids. The germline gives CDR1 MNHEY, CDR2 SVGAGI. The CDR3 coding sequence is TGTGCCAGCAGTTACTCCCAGCCGGGTTCTGGCTACACCTTC. Protein product: CASSYSQPGSGYTF.

There are many counts of this clonotype. The chain is built from TRBV11-2 and TRBJ2-1; D is unresolved. The germline CDR1 and CDR2 sequences are SGHAT and FQNNGV. Trimming took off 2 bases at V and 3 bases at J, with 8 bases between the two ends. This CDR3 spans 14 amino acids. The CDR3 is CASSLIINYNEQFF. The CDR3 DNA sequence: TGTGCCAGCAGCTTAATTATTAACTACAATGAGCAGTTCTTC.

This clonotype came up a few times. The genes are TRBV5-4 and TRBJ1-2; D is unresolved. The length of the CDR3 is 15 residues. The V gene's germline CDR1 is SGHNT and CDR2 YYREEE (reference sequence). V was pared by 4 bases and J by 6 bases, with 19 bases between. The CDR3 spells CASSPDKSTGNGYTF. The CDR3 DNA reads TGTGCCAGCAGCCCCGATAAATCCACGGGGAATGGCTACACCTTC.

This clonotype has ten or more counts. The rearrangement links TRBV13 to TRBJ1-2, with D possibly being TRBD1 (5 bases). The CDR3 has 14 amino acids. V dropped 4 bases and J dropped 2 bases, with 11 bases sitting between them. Germline CDR1 PRHDT, CDR2 FYEKMQ (reference sequence). The CDR3 DNA follows: TGTGCCAGCAGCTACACGACAGAGAACTATGGCTACACCTTC. Translation: CASSYTTENYGYTF.

This chain connects TRBV20-1 to TRBJ1-5, with 9 bases aligning to TRBD1. The V gene's germline CDR1 is DFQATT and CDR2 SNEGSKA (reference sequence). V was clipped by 6 bases and J by 7 bases; unmatched bases: 13. This CDR3 has 15 amino acids. The CDR3 is CSASRTGTGTQPQHF. DNA of the CDR3: TGCAGTGCGTCGAGAACCGGGACAGGGACGCAGCCCCAGCATTTT.

There are many counts of this clonotype. The V and J genes are TRBV5-1 and TRBJ2-3; D perhaps matches TRBD1 (7 bases). Trimming cost V 0 bases and J 6 bases, with 11 bases left between them. From germline, CDR1 is SGHRS and CDR2 YFSETQ. The CDR3 length is 14 residues. The CDR3, as DNA: TGCGCCAGCAGCTTGGAGCAGGGGGGCGATACGCAGTATTTT. This translates into CASSLEQGGDTQYF.

This clonotype was seen many times. The chain combines TRBV3-1 with TRBJ1-1; D call uncertain. This CDR3 region has 14 residues. Germline V gene sequence: CDR1 LGHDT, CDR2 YNNKEL (reference sequence). The ends were cut back, 2 bases at V and 1 base at J, with 8 bases in the middle. The CDR3 sequence: CASSQRTGNTEAFF. The CDR3 region has the DNA TGTGCCAGCAGCCAAAGGACGGGGAACACTGAAGCTTTCTTT. Full variable domain (missing parts from reference TRBV3-1 and TRBJ1-1): DTAVSQTPKYLVTQMGNDKSIKCEQNLGHDTMYWYKQDSKKFLKIMFSYNNKELIINETVPNRFSPKSPDKAHLNLHINSLELGDSAVYFCASSQRTGNTEAFFGQGTRLTVV.

This clonotype was recorded only once. The V and J genes are TRBV2 and TRBJ1-5, with TRBD1 as a possible D gene (6 bases). The CDR3 loop spans 14 amino acids. Per the germline V gene, CDR1 is SNHLY and CDR2 is FYNNEI. The V gene lost 5 bases and the J gene lost 5 bases, with 13 bases spanning the gap. The CDR3 loop is CASSSDRQDQPQHF. DNA for the CDR3: TGTGCCAGCAGTTCGGACAGACAGGATCAGCCCCAGCATTTT.

This clonotype occurred many times. This sequence joins TRBV18 and TRBJ1-2; 11 nucleotides align to TRBD1. There are 14 residues in the CDR3. The J segment lost 6 bases and the V segment lost 5 bases, leaving 5 bases of the junction unmatched. Germline lookup yields CDR1 KGHSH and CDR2 LQKENI. The CDR3 region has the DNA TGTGCCAGCTCATCGGGACAGGGGGTCCATGGCTACACCTTC. Translated: CASSSGQGVHGYTF. The full variable domain, in which reference TRBV18 and TRBJ1-2 provide the parts outside the CDR3, is NAGVMQNPRHLVRRRGQEARLRCSPMKGHSHVYWYRQLPEEGLKFMVYLQKENIIDESGMPKERFSAEFPKEGPSILRIQQVVRGDSAAYFCASSSGQGVHGYTFGSGTRLTVV.

A word on this clonotype: A far more abundant clone sits one base away, making this likely a read error. The rearrangement uses TRBV11-1 and TRBJ2-1; perhaps D is TRBD1 or TRBD2 (6 bases each). The V gene lost 3 bases and the J gene lost 10 bases, with 13 bases spanning the gap. CDR3 size: 13 residues. Germline values: CDR1 SGHAT, CDR2 FQDESV (reference sequence). The chain's CDR3 is CASSLGGSYEQFF. CDR3 nucleotides: TGTGCCAGCAGCTTGGGGGGCTCCTACGAGCAGTTCTTC.